One T cell receptor (beta chain) is described in this entry. TCRdb's table, derived via immunoSEQ multiplex PCR, lists solely in-frame clones and lacks some. This sample yields about 140,000 clones, of which under 95% are seen a single time; under 9% belongs to the top ten. This sample is drawn from a study of control samples from healthy donors and cancer patients. CDR1 and CDR2 (germline): SGDLS, YYNGEE. After removal of 0 bases from V and 5 bases from J, the junction contained 17 bases not matched to a gene. This CDR3 spans 20 amino acids. The clonotype originates from a man between 18 and 35 years old in good health. J is TRBJ2-5 and V is TRBV9, with 12 positions matching TRBD2. The sequenced sample was blood. The CDR3 region has the DNA TGTGCCAGCAGCGTAGGGGAGGGTAGACTAGCGGGGGTATTTTCGGAGACCCAGTACTTC. Its translation is CASSVGEGRLAGVFSETQYF. Drawing the rest from reference TRBV9 and TRBJ2-5, the complete variable domain is DSGVTQTPKHLITATGQRVTLRCSPRSGDLSVYWYQQSLDQGLQFLIQYYNGEERAKGNILERFSAQQFPDLHSELNLSSLELGDSALYFCASSVGEGRLAGVFSETQYFGPGTRLLVL.